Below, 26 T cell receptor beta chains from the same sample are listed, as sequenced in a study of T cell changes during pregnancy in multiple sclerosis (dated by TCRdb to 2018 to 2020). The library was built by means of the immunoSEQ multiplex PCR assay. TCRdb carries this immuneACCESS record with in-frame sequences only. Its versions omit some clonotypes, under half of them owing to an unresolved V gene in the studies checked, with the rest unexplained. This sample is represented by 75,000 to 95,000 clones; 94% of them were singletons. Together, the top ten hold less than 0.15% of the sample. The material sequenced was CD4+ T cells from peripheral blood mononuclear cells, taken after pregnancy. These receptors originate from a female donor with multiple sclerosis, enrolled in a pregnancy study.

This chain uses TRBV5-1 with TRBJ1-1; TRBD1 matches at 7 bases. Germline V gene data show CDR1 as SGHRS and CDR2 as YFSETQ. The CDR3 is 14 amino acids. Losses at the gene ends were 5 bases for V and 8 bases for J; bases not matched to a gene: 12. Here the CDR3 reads CASSLDRAGFEAFF. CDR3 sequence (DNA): TGCGCCAGCAGTCTTGACAGGGCCGGTTTCGAAGCTTTCTTT. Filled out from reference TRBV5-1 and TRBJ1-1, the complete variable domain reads KAGVTQTPRYLIKTRGQQVTLSCSPISGHRSVSWYQQTPGQGLQFLFEYFSETQRNKGNFPGRFSGRQFSNSRSEMNVSTLELGDSALYLCASSLDRAGFEAFFGQGTRLTVV.

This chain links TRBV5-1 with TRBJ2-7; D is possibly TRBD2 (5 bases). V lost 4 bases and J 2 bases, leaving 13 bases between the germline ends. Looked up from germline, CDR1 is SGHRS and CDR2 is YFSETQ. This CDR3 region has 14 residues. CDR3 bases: TGCGCCAGCAGCGCCGGGGAAGCGGCCTACGAGCAGTACTTC. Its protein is CASSAGEAAYEQYF.

The CDR3 here is CASSLGGTSSGANVLTF. The CDR3 DNA reads as TGTGCCAGCAGCTTGGGTGGGACTAGCTCTGGGGCCAACGTCCTGACTTTC. This chain connects TRBV5-5 to TRBJ2-6; 8 bases agree with TRBD2. From germline, CDR1 is SGHKS and CDR2 YYEKEE (reference sequence). The J segment lost 0 bases and the V segment lost 0 bases, leaving 2 bases of the junction unmatched. This CDR3 has 17 residues.

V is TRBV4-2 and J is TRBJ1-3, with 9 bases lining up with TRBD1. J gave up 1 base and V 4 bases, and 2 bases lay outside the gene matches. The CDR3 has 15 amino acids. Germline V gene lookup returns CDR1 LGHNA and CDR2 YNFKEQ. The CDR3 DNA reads TGTGCCAGCAGCCCGGGACAGGGATCTGGAAACACCATATATTTT. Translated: CASSPGQGSGNTIYF.

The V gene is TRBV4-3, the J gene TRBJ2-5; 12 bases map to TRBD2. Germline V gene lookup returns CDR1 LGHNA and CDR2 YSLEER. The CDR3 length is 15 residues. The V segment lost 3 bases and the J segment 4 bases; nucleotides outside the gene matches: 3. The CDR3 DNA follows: TGCGCCAGCAGCCAGACTAGCGGGAGAACAGAGACCCAGTACTTC. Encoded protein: CASSQTSGRTETQYF.

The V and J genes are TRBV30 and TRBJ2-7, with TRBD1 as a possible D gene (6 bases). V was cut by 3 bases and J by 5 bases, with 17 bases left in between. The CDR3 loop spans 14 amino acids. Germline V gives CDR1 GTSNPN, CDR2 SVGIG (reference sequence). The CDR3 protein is CAWRFGRGNNEQYF. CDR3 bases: TGTGCCTGGAGGTTCGGCAGGGGTAATAACGAGCAGTACTTC.

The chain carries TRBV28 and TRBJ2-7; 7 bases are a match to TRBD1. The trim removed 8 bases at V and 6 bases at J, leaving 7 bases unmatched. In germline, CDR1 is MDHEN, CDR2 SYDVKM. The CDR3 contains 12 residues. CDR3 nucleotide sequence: TGTGCCAGCGGGGGACAGTTTGTCGAGCAGTACTTC. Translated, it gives CASGGQFVEQYF.

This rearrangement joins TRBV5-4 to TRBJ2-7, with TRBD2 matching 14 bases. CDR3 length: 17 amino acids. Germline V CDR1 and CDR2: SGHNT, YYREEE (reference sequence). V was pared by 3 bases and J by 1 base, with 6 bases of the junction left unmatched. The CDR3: CASSSGLAGVGSYEQYF. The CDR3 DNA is TGTGCCAGCAGCTCGGGACTAGCGGGAGTAGGGTCCTACGAGCAGTACTTC. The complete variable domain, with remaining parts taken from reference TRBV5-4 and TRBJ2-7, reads ETGVTQSPTHLIKTRGQQVTLRCSSQSGHNTVSWYQQALGQGPQFIFQYYREEENGRGNFPPRFSGLQFPNYSSELNVNALELDDSALYLCASSSGLAGVGSYEQYFGPGTRLTVT.

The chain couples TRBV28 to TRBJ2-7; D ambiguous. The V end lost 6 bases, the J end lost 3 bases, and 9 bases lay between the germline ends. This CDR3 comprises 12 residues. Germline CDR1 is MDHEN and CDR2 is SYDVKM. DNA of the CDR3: TGTGCCAGCAGAGGAGCAATCTACGAGCAGTACTTC. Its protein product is CASRGAIYEQYF.

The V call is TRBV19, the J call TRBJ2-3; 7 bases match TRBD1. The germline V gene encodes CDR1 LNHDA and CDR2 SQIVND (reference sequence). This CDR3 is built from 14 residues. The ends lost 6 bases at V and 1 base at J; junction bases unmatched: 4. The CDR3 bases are TGTGCCAGTAGAGGACAGGCTCGCACAGATACGCAGTATTTT. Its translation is CASRGQARTDTQYF. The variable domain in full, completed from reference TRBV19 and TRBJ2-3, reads DGGITQSPKYLFRKEGQNVTLSCEQNLNHDAMYWYRQDPGQGLRLIYYSQIVNDFQKGDIAEGYSVSREKKESFPLTVTSAQKNPTAFYLCASRGQARTDTQYFGPGTRLTVL.

The CDR3 bases are TGTGCCAGCAGCGTAGGACAGGGGGCTTTCTCTGGGGCCAACGTCCTGACTTTC. This encodes CASSVGQGAFSGANVLTF. This chain links TRBV9 with TRBJ2-6; 10 nucleotides line up with TRBD1. V lost 0 bases, J lost 0 bases, and 3 bases stayed unmatched. The CDR3 contains 18 residues. Looked up from germline, CDR1 is SGDLS and CDR2 is YYNGEE.

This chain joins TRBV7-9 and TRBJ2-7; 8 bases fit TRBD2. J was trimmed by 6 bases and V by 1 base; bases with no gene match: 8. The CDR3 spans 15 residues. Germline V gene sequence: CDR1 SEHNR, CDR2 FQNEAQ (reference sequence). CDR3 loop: CASSLEGGRSIEQYF. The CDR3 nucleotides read TGTGCCAGCAGCTTAGAAGGCGGGAGGTCTATCGAGCAGTACTTC. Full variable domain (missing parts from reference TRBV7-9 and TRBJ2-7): DTGVSQNPRHKITKRGQNVTFRCDPISEHNRLYWYRQTLGQGPEFLTYFQNEAQLEKSRLLSDRFSAERPKGSFSTLEIQRTEQGDSAMYLCASSLEGGRSIEQYFGPGTRLTVT.

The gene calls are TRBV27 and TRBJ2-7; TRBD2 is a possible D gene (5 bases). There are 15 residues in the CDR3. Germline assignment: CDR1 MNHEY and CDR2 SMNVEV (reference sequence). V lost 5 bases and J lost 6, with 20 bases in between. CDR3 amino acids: CASSNPDGRGGEQYF. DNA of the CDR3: TGTGCCAGCAGTAATCCGGACGGTAGAGGAGGCGAGCAGTACTTC.

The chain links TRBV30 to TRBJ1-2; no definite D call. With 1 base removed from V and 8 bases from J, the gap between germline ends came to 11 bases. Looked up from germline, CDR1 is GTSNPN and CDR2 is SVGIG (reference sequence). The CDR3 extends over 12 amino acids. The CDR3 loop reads CAWSASVGGYTF. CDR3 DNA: TGTGCCTGGAGTGCTTCCGTCGGGGGCTACACCTTC.

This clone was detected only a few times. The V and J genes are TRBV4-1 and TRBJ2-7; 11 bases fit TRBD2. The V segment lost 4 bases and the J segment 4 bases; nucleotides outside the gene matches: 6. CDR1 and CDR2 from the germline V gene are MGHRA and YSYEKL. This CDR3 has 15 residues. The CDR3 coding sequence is TGCGCCAGCAGCCCCCAACTAGCGGGAGCTTACGAGCAGTACTTC. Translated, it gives CASSPQLAGAYEQYF.

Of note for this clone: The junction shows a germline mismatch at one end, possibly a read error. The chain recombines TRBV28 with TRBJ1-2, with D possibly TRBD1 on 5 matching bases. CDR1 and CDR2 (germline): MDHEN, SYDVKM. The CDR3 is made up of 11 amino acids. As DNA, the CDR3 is TGTGCCAGCAGGGGGGGACCGACAACGGCCTTC. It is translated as CASRGGPTTAF.

The CDR3 protein is CSVVQVMNTEAFF. CDR3 DNA sequence: TGCAGCGTTGTCCAGGTGATGAACACTGAAGCTTTCTTT. J is TRBJ1-1 and V is TRBV29-1, with D hard to call. The CDR3 spans 13 residues. Trimming stripped 4 bases from V and 0 bases from J, with 9 bases between. Germline loops: CDR1 SQVTM, CDR2 ANQGSEA.

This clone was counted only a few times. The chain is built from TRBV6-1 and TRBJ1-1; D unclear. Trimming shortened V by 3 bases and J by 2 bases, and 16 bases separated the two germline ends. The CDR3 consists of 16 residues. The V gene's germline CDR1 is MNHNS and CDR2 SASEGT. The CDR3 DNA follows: TGTGCCAGCAGTGAGAGACCCCGGGATACTAACACTGAAGCTTTCTTT. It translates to CASSERPRDTNTEAFF.

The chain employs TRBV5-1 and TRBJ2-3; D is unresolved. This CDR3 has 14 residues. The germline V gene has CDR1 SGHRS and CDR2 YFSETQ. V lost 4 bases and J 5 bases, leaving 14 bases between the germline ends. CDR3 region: CASSLSGAGDTQYF. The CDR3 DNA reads TGCGCCAGCAGCCTGTCTGGTGCAGGAGATACGCAGTATTTT.

CDR3 residues: CASSADRGPSLRGELFF. Written as DNA, the CDR3 is TGTGCCAGCAGCGCAGACAGGGGGCCCAGTCTTCGCGGGGAGCTGTTTTTT. V gene TRBV9 combines with J gene TRBJ2-2; TRBD1 aligns across 10 bases. CDR1 is SGDLS, CDR2 YYNGEE, per germline. The CDR3 covers 17 residues. After removal of 3 bases from V and 7 bases from J, the junction contained 12 bases not matched to a gene.

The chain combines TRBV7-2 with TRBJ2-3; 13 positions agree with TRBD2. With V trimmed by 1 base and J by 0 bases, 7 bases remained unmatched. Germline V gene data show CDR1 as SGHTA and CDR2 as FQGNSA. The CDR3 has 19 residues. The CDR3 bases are TGTGCCAGCAGCTTAGGGGCCGGGACTAGCGGGACTAGCACAGATACGCAGTATTTT. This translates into CASSLGAGTSGTSTDTQYF.

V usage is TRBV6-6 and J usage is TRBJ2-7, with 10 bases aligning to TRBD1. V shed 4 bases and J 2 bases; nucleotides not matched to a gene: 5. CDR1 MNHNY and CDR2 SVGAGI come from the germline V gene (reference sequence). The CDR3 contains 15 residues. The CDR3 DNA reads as TGTGCCAGCAGTTCCTGGACAGGGGGGGCCTACGAGCAGTACTTC. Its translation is CASSSWTGGAYEQYF.

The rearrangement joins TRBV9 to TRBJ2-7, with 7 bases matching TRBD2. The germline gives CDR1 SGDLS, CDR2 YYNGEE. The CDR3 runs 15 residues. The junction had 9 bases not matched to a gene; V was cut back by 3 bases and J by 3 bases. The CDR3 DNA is TGTGCCAGCAGCGGAGGAGCGGGATTGTTCTACGAGCAGTACTTC. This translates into CASSGGAGLFYEQYF.

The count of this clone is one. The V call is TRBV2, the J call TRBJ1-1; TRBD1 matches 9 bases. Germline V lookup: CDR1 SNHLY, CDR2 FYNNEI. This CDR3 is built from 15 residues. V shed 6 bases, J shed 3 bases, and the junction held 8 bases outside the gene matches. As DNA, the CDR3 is TGTGCCAGCAGGCGAGGTGGGGACAGGGACACTGAAGCTTTCTTT. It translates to CASRRGGDRDTEAFF. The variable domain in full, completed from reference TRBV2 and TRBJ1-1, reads EPEVTQTPSHQVTQMGQEVILRCVPISNHLYFYWYRQILGQKVEFLVSFYNNEISEKSEIFDDQFSVERPDGSNFTLKIRSTKLEDSAMYFCASRRGGDRDTEAFFGQGTRLTVV.

The CDR3: CASSDRRFSRGDTQYF. The CDR3 nucleotides read TGTGCCAGCAGTGATCGCCGCTTTTCAAGGGGGGATACGCAGTATTTT. This chain uses TRBV6-1 with TRBJ2-3; maybe TRBD1 (6 bases). This CDR3 is 16 amino acids long. Trimming left V 3 bases short and J 6 bases short, with 19 bases between. Germline CDR1 is MNHNS and CDR2 is SASEGT.

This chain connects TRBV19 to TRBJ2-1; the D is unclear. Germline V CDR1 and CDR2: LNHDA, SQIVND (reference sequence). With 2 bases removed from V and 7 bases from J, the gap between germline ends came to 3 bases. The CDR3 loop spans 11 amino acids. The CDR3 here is CASSILNEQFF. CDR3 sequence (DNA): TGTGCCAGTAGTATACTGAATGAGCAGTTCTTC.